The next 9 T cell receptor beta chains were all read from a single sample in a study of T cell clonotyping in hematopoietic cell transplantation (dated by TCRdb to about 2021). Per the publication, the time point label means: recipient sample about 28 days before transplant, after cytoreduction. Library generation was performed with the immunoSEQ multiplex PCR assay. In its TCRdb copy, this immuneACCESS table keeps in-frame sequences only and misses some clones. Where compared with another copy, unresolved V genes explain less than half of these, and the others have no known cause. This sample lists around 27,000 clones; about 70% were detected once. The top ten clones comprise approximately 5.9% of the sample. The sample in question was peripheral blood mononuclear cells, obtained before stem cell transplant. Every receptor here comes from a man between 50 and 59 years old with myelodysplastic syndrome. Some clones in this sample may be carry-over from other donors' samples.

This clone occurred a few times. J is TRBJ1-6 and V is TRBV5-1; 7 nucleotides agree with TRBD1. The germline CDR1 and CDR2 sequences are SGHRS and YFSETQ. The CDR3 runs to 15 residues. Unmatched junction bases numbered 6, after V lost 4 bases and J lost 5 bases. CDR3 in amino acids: CASSAGTADNSPLHF. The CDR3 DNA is TGCGCCAGCAGCGCTGGGACAGCTGATAATTCACCCCTCCACTTT.

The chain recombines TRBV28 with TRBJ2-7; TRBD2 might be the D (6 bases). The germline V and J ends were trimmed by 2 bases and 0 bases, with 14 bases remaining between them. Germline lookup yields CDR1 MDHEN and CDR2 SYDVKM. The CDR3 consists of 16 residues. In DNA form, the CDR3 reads TGTGCCAGCAGTTTAGGGTATAGCGGTCTCTCCTACGAGCAGTACTTC. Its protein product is CASSLGYSGLSYEQYF.

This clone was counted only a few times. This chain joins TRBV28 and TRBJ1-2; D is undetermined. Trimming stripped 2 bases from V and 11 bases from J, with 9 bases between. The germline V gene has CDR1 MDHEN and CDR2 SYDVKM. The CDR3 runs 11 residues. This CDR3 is CASSLGWGYTF. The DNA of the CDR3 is TGTGCCAGCAGTTTAGGCTGGGGATACACCTTC.

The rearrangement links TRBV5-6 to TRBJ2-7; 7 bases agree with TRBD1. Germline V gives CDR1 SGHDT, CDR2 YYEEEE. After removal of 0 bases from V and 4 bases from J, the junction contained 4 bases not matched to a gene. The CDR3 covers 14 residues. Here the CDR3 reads CASSLVGTDYEQYF. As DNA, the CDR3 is TGTGCCAGCAGCTTGGTTGGGACAGATTACGAGCAGTACTTC.

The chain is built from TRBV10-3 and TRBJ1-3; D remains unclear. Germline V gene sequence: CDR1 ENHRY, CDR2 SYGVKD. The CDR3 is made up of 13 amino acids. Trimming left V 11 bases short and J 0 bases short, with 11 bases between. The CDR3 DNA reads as TGTGCCCTAAGGGCTTCCTCTGGAAACACCATATATTTT. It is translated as CALRASSGNTIYF.

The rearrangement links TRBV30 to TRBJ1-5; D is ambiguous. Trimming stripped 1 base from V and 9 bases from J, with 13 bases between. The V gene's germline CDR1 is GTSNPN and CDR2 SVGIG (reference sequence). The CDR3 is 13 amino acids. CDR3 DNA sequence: TGTGCCTGGAGTGGGCAGGCCAATTCGCCCCAGCATTTT. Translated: CAWSGQANSPQHF.

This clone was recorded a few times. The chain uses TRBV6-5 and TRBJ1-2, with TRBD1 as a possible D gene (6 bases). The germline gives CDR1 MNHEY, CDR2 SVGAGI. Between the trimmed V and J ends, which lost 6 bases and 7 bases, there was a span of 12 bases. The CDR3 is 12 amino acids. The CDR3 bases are TGTGCCAGCAGACCGACAGGAGGTGGCTACACCTTC. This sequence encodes CASRPTGGGYTF.

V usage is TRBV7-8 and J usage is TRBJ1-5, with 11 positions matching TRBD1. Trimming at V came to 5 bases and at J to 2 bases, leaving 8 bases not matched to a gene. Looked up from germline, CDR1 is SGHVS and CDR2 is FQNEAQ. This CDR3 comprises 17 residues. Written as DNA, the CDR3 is TGTGCCAGCAGCCTCGGACAGGGGGCACCTGGCAATCAGCCCCAGCATTTT. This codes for CASSLGQGAPGNQPQHF. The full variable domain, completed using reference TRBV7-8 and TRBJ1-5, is GAGVSQSPRYKVAKRGQDVALRCDPISGHVSLFWYQQALGQGPEFLTYFQNEAQLDKSGLPSDRFFAERPEGSVSTLKIQRTQQEDSAVYLCASSLGQGAPGNQPQHFGDGTRLSIL.

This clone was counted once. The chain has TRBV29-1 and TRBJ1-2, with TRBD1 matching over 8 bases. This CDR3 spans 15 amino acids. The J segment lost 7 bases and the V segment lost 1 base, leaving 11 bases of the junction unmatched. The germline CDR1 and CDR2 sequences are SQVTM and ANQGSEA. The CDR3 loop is CSVEADRVGGGGYTF. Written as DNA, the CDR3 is TGCAGCGTTGAAGCGGACAGGGTGGGAGGAGGTGGCTACACCTTC.